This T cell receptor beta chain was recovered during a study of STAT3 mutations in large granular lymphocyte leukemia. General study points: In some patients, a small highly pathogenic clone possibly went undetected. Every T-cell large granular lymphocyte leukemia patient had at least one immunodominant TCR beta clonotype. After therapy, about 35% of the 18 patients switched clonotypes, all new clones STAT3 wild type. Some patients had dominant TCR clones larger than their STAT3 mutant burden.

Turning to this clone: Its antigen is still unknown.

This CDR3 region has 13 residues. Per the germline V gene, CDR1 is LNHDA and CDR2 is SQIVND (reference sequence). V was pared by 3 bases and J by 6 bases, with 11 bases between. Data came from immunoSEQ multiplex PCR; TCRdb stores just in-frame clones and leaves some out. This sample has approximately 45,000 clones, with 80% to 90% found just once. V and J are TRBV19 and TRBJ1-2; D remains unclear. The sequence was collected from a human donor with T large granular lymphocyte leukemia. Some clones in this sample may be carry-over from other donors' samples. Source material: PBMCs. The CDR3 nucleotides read TGTGCCAGTAGTATTCCGGGCACACATGGCTACACCTTC. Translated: CASSIPGTHGYTF.